The 21 T cell receptor beta chains below all came from one sample that was sequenced in a study of blood T cell repertoires in COVID-19. The table came from immunoSEQ multiplex PCR; TCRdb's copy has only in-frame clones and leaves some out. The sample shows more than 95,000 clones, 75% to 85% of them seen only once. The sequenced material came from peripheral blood. The receptors were gathered from a man in his fifties or sixties with acute or convalescent COVID-19.

The CDR3 DNA sequence: TGCAGCGTTGGCACTAACGGGAACACTGAAGCTTTCTTT. This encodes CSVGTNGNTEAFF. This chain joins TRBV29-1 and TRBJ1-1; no clear D. The V end was cut by 4 bases, the J end by 1 base, with 10 bases between. The V gene's germline CDR1 is SQVTM and CDR2 ANQGSEA. CDR3 length: 13 amino acids.

This clone showed up many times. V and J are TRBV4-1 and TRBJ1-1, with TRBD1 identical over 9 bases. Germline trimming cut 2 bases from V and 5 bases from J; bases unmatched to any gene: 9. This CDR3 has 16 residues. The germline gives CDR1 MGHRA, CDR2 YSYEKL. This chain's CDR3 is CASSQPLTTGGTEAFF. DNA of the CDR3: TGCGCCAGCAGCCAACCCCTGACGACAGGGGGGACTGAAGCTTTCTTT.

The table lists this clone with a few counts. The CDR3 nucleotides read TGTGCCAGCTCACCGGACAGGGCAGCTAACTATGGCTACACCTTC. Translation gives CASSPDRAANYGYTF. The chain uses TRBV18 and TRBJ1-2; the match to TRBD1 covers 8 bases. V trimming: 3 bases; J trimming: 0 bases; junction bases outside the gene matches: 3. CDR1 and CDR2 (germline): KGHSH, LQKENI. This CDR3 has 15 residues.

This chain's CDR3 is CASRRTSGDLTYNEQFF. DNA of the CDR3: TGTGCCAGCAGACGGACTAGCGGGGACCTTACCTACAATGAGCAGTTCTTC. The chain carries TRBV5-5 and TRBJ2-1; 12 bases fit TRBD2. After removal of 5 bases from V and 2 bases from J, the junction contained 8 bases not matched to a gene. CDR3 size: 17 residues. The germline V gene has CDR1 SGHKS and CDR2 YYEKEE (reference sequence).

The rearrangement joins TRBV7-3 to TRBJ2-1; tentatively, D is TRBD2 (6 bases). Germline assignment: CDR1 SGHTA and CDR2 FQGTGA. The V gene lost 0 bases and the J gene lost 6 bases, with 6 bases spanning the gap. CDR3 length: 13 amino acids. The CDR3 DNA follows: TGTGCCAGCAGCTTAACCGGGGGCAATGAGCAGTTCTTC. Translating gives CASSLTGGNEQFF.

The genes are TRBV10-3 and TRBJ2-7; the match to TRBD2 covers 7 bases. The CDR3 contains 14 residues. V dropped 2 bases and J dropped 3; count of bases not matched to a gene: 4. Germline-derived CDR1 and CDR2 are ENHRY and SYGVKD. DNA for the CDR3: TGTGCCATCAGTGAGGGGGTAGCGGGCTACGAGCAGTACTTC. Encoded protein: CAISEGVAGYEQYF.

The rearrangement links TRBV27 to TRBJ1-1, with 8 nucleotides matching TRBD1. V trimming: 2 bases; J trimming: 3 bases; junction bases outside the gene matches: 5. Germline CDR1 reads MNHEY; CDR2 reads SMNVEV (reference sequence). There are 15 residues in the CDR3. CDR3 in DNA: TGTGCCAGCAGTTTAGGACAGGGCGGGCACACTGAAGCTTTCTTT. This sequence encodes CASSLGQGGHTEAFF.

This clone was seen a handful of times. The gene calls are TRBV7-2 and TRBJ2-1; TRBD1 agrees at 9 bases. The CDR3 length is 13 residues. V gave up 3 bases and J gave up 10 bases; unmatched junction bases: 4. Germline CDR1 reads SGHTA; CDR2 reads FQGNSA. The CDR3, as DNA: TGTGCCAGCAGCTTTGGGACAGGGAGGGAGCAGTTCTTC. It yields the protein CASSFGTGREQFF.

The chain couples TRBV19 to TRBJ2-3, with 10 bases that match TRBD2. The germline V gene has CDR1 LNHDA and CDR2 SQIVND (reference sequence). The V and J ends lost 0 bases and 4 bases, in that order; junction bases with no gene match: 10. This CDR3 has 18 residues. CDR3 sequence reads: CASSIERWSGGDPDTQYF. As DNA, the CDR3 is TGTGCCAGTAGTATAGAGCGGTGGAGCGGGGGGGATCCAGATACGCAGTATTTT.

The chain joins TRBV13 to TRBJ1-1, with 7 nucleotides matching TRBD1. Germline assignment: CDR1 PRHDT and CDR2 FYEKMQ (reference sequence). Unmatched junction bases numbered 7, after V lost 1 base and J lost 2 bases. CDR3 length equals 16 residues. The CDR3 spells CASSLAPTGYNTEAFF. The CDR3 DNA is TGTGCCAGCAGCTTAGCCCCGACAGGGTATAACACTGAAGCTTTCTTT.

The rearrangement joins TRBV12-5 to TRBJ2-2, with 9 bases identical to TRBD2. The CDR3 length is 17 residues. The V segment lost 0 bases and the J segment 6 bases; nucleotides outside the gene matches: 8. Germline CDR1 is LGHNT and CDR2 is FRNRAP. CDR3 coding DNA: TGTGCTAGTGGTTTGGTAATCTCGCGGGAGGGTCCCGGGGAGCTGTTTTTT. Translation: CASGLVISREGPGELFF.

In nucleotides, the CDR3 is TGTGCCACAGTAGCGGGATACCAAGAGACCCAGTACTTC. Translating it yields CATVAGYQETQYF. J is TRBJ2-5 and V is TRBV7-2; 8 bases fit TRBD2. CDR1 and CDR2 (germline): SGHTA, FQGNSA. The CDR3 length is 13 residues. After removal of 10 bases from V and 0 bases from J, the junction contained 4 bases not matched to a gene.

V and J are TRBV11-3 and TRBJ2-5; TRBD1 matches 7 bases. J lost 2 bases, V lost 0 bases, and 6 bases had no gene match. CDR1 and CDR2 from the germline V gene are SGHNT and YENEEA. CDR3 size: 16 residues. The DNA of the CDR3 is TGTGCCAGCAGCTTAGAGGACCGACAGGGACAAGAGACCCAGTACTTC. It codes for CASSLEDRQGQETQYF.

This CDR3 is CASSAGTSGSFQETQYF. Written as DNA, the CDR3 is TGTGCCAGCAGTGCAGGAACTAGCGGGAGTTTCCAAGAGACCCAGTACTTC. The genes are TRBV6-1 and TRBJ2-5; 11 bases line up with TRBD2. Germline V gives CDR1 MNHNS, CDR2 SASEGT. The CDR3 sequence is 17 residues long. The V segment lost 4 bases and the J segment 1 base; nucleotides outside the gene matches: 8.

This rearrangement joins TRBV23-1 to TRBJ2-7; D is uncertain. TRBV23-1 is designated an ORF whose function remains uncertain. V gave up 4 bases and J gave up 0 bases, with 7 bases separating them. The CDR3 contains 13 residues. The CDR3 DNA reads TGCGCCAGCAGTCGACTGCTCTCCTACGAGCAGTACTTC. Residues: CASSRLLSYEQYF.

The chain joins TRBV13 to TRBJ2-2; D call uncertain. There are 13 residues in the CDR3. The germline V gene has CDR1 PRHDT and CDR2 FYEKMQ (reference sequence). Trimming shortened V by 0 bases and J by 5 bases, and 4 bases separated the two germline ends. The CDR3, as DNA: TGTGCCAGCAGCTTAGGGAGAACCGGGGAGCTGTTTTTT. This sequence encodes CASSLGRTGELFF.

Comments on this clone: One junction end does not reproduce the germline sequence, and a read error may be involved. The chain couples TRBV7-9 to TRBJ2-1; 7 bases line up with TRBD2. The CDR3 loop spans 13 amino acids. Germline-derived CDR1 and CDR2 are SEHNR and FQNEAQ (reference sequence). CDR3 sequence (DNA): TGTGCCAGCAGTTTAGGGAGGGACAATGAGCAGTTCTTC. It encodes CASSLGRDNEQFF.

The gene calls are TRBV9 and TRBJ2-3; 7 bases fit TRBD1. CDR1 is SGDLS and CDR2 is YYNGEE in the germline V gene. V was clipped by 0 bases and J by 5 bases; unmatched bases: 3. This CDR3 is 14 amino acids long. This CDR3 reads CASSVGDSGDTQYF. In nucleotides, the CDR3 is TGTGCCAGCAGCGTAGGGGACAGTGGAGATACGCAGTATTTT.

The V call is TRBV5-1, the J call TRBJ2-1; D is unresolved. The CDR3 contains 14 residues. In germline, CDR1 is SGHRS, CDR2 YFSETQ. V lost 4 bases and J lost 0, with 8 bases in between. In DNA form, the CDR3 reads TGCGCCAGCAGCGTGAGTAACTCCTACAATGAGCAGTTCTTC. Translated, it gives CASSVSNSYNEQFF.

The chain combines TRBV7-2 with TRBJ2-1, with 8 bases that match TRBD2. The germline V gene has CDR1 SGHTA and CDR2 FQGNSA. The CDR3 consists of 16 residues. The J segment lost 7 bases and the V segment lost 1 base, leaving 9 bases of the junction unmatched. CDR3 DNA sequence: TGTGCCAGCAGCTTAGATGGGGGGACTAGGGGGAATGAGCAGTTCTTC. It encodes CASSLDGGTRGNEQFF.

The chain carries TRBV5-4 and TRBJ2-6; 10 nucleotides align to TRBD1. Looked up from germline, CDR1 is SGHNT and CDR2 is YYREEE (reference sequence). The J segment lost 0 bases and the V segment lost 3 bases, leaving 6 bases of the junction unmatched. The CDR3 contains 18 residues. For the CDR3, the DNA is TGTGCCAGCAGCTATACGGGACAGGGGCGCTCTGGGGCCAACGTCCTGACTTTC. It is translated as CASSYTGQGRSGANVLTF.